What follows is one TCR beta chain and its context. Its target is not known. This sample is part of a study of radiotherapy plus CTLA-4 blockade in lung cancer. Study results and caveats: Once radiotherapy plus ipilimumab had been given, TCR clones derived from tumor expanded in blood.

Repertoires were generated with immunoSEQ multiplex PCR, while TCRdb's copy carries only in-frame clones and drops some. This sample yields roughly 100,000 clones, of which more than 70% are seen a single time; 2.4% belongs to the top ten. The sequencing used peripheral blood, collected from a patient treated with radiotherapy plus ipilimumab. This TCR derives from a human donor with non-small cell lung cancer that progressed on radiotherapy plus ipilimumab. Some clones in this sample may be carry-over from other donors' samples.

The CDR3 region is CASSFSVSTDTQYF. The DNA of the CDR3 is TGCGCCAGCAGCTTCTCGGTGAGCACAGATACGCAGTATTTT. V usage is TRBV5-1 and J usage is TRBJ2-3, with D uncertain. This CDR3 contains 14 residues. Between the trimmed V and J ends, which lost 2 bases and 0 bases, there was a span of 7 bases. Germline loops: CDR1 SGHRS, CDR2 YFSETQ.